The following is a TCR beta chain sequence with its context. The data originate from a study of control samples from healthy donors and cancer patients. Produced via immunoSEQ multiplex PCR; TCRdb's table is partial and in-frame only. The profile shows about 120,000 clones, about 87% of them singletons. The CDR3 is made up of 14 amino acids. Germline-derived CDR1 and CDR2 are KGHDR and SFDVKD. V shed 5 bases and J 3 bases; nucleotides not matched to a gene: 3. The sample taken for sequencing was blood. This TCR came from a man aged 40-50 years in good health. The rearrangement links TRBV24-1 to TRBJ2-3; 8 bases match TRBD1. CDR3 loop: CATSGTGRTDTQYF. In nucleotides, the CDR3 is TGTGCCACCAGTGGGACAGGGAGGACAGATACGCAGTATTTT.